The 26 T cell receptor beta chains given below trace back to one sample, sequenced in a study of T cell responses to AZD1222 COVID-19 vaccine. Repertoires were generated with immunoSEQ multiplex PCR, while TCRdb's copy carries only in-frame clones and drops some. The sample holds tens of thousands of clones, around 88% seen once. Sequenced here: peripheral blood, sampled on day 0 of AZD1222 vaccination. The receptors were gathered from an adult in good health.

CDR3 loop: CASSFGWRYNEQFF. CDR3 coding DNA: TGTGCCAGCAGTTTTGGTTGGAGGTACAATGAGCAGTTCTTC. This rearrangement joins TRBV27 to TRBJ2-1; weak D call: TRBD2 (5 bases). The CDR3 loop spans 14 amino acids. Germline-derived CDR1 and CDR2 are MNHEY and SMNVEV (reference sequence). V dropped 3 bases and J dropped 4 bases, with 10 bases sitting between them.

J is TRBJ1-5 and V is TRBV2, with 8 bases matching TRBD1. V was clipped by 4 bases and J by 5 bases; unmatched bases: 4. Germline assignment: CDR1 SNHLY and CDR2 FYNNEI. The CDR3 loop spans 14 amino acids. CDR3 in amino acids: CASSVGQEDQPQHF. CDR3 bases: TGTGCCAGCAGTGTGGGACAGGAGGATCAGCCCCAGCATTTT.

The rearrangement links TRBV7-6 to TRBJ2-6; D is unresolved. Germline V CDR1 and CDR2: SGHVS, FNYEAQ. The V gene lost 2 bases and the J gene lost 0 bases, with 8 bases spanning the gap. This CDR3 comprises 16 residues. The CDR3 region is CASSLYGSSGANVLTF. CDR3 bases: TGTGCCAGCAGCTTATACGGTAGCTCTGGGGCCAACGTCCTGACTTTC.

This rearrangement joins TRBV18 to TRBJ2-5, with 7 positions matching TRBD2. V dropped 3 bases and J dropped 3; count of bases not matched to a gene: 10. From germline, CDR1 is KGHSH and CDR2 LQKENI. The CDR3 is 16 residues long. The CDR3 nucleotides read TGTGCCAGCTCACCGGGACTAAATACGATCGAAGAGACCCAGTACTTC. Amino acid sequence: CASSPGLNTIEETQYF.

This clone appeared a few times. Since the CDR3 does not end with the conserved phenylalanine or tryptophan, this likely comes from a read error. No DNA is shown, since the ends of the CDR3 on it are uncertain; the CDR3 is the one TCRdb lists. This sequence joins TRBV2 and TRBJ2-7. Germline V gene sequence: CDR1 SNHLY, CDR2 FYNNEI. The length of the CDR3 is 13 amino acids, counting both ends. The CDR3 protein is CASSESGRPRRYL.

The chain recombines TRBV4-2 with TRBJ2-7; 11 nucleotides agree with TRBD2. Per the germline V gene, CDR1 is LGHNA and CDR2 is YNFKEQ. Trimming took 3 bases from V and 2 from J; bases not matched to a gene: 9. The CDR3 is 17 residues long. CDR3: CASSQGASGGIPYEQYF. CDR3 nucleotide sequence: TGTGCCAGCAGCCAGGGGGCTAGCGGGGGGATACCCTACGAGCAGTACTTC.

CDR3 amino acids: CASSIDAGTVEQYF. The CDR3 region has the DNA TGTGCCAGTAGTATAGATGCGGGGACGGTTGAGCAGTACTTC. The chain combines TRBV19 with TRBJ2-7; perhaps TRBD2 as D (6 bases). V was pared by 0 bases and J by 7 bases, with 13 bases between. The length of the CDR3 is 14 residues. Germline assignment: CDR1 LNHDA and CDR2 SQIVND (reference sequence).

The chain recombines TRBV12-3 or TRBV12-4 with TRBJ1-2, with D uncertain. The CDR3 contains 13 residues. Trimming took 6 bases from V and 2 from J, leaving 10 bases between them. The CDR3 DNA sequence: TGTGCCAGCAGCCCTCAGGAGAACTATGGCTACACCTTC. Its protein is CASSPQENYGYTF.

The chain links TRBV19 to TRBJ2-5; D perhaps matches TRBD1 (5 bases). Germline V CDR1 and CDR2: LNHDA, SQIVND (reference sequence). The CDR3 contains 14 residues. V lost 5 bases, J lost 5 bases, and 15 bases lay in between. CDR3 bases: TGTGCCAGTAGTCAGGGATTAAGGACGGAGACCCAGTACTTC. Translating gives CASSQGLRTETQYF.

The genes are TRBV20-1 and TRBJ2-3; 8 bases are shared with TRBD2. The CDR3 totals 17 residues. In germline, CDR1 is DFQATT, CDR2 SNEGSKA (reference sequence). V gave up 3 bases and J gave up 4 bases; unmatched junction bases: 15. The DNA for the CDR3 is TGCAGTGCTAGTGGTCGGGGGGGCACCGGGTCGCCAGATACGCAGTATTTT. This gives the protein CSASGRGGTGSPDTQYF.

J is TRBJ2-1 and V is TRBV2; D might be TRBD1 (6 bases). This CDR3 region has 14 residues. The V end was cut by 8 bases, the J end by 4 bases, with 15 bases between. Germline V CDR1 and CDR2: SNHLY, FYNNEI. Written as DNA, the CDR3 is TGTGCCAGCTCCGGGACACGACTTTACAATGAGCAGTTCTTC. This gives the protein CASSGTRLYNEQFF.

This rearrangement joins TRBV5-6 to TRBJ1-4; D perhaps matches TRBD1 (5 bases). The V end lost 2 bases, the J end lost 6 bases, and 8 bases lay between the germline ends. Germline CDR1 reads SGHDT; CDR2 reads YYEEEE. This CDR3 is 13 amino acids long. The CDR3: CASSLQVDEKLFF. In DNA form, the CDR3 reads TGTGCCAGCAGCTTACAGGTTGATGAAAAACTGTTTTTT.

V and J are TRBV29-1 and TRBJ2-1, with 8 bases lining up with TRBD2. This CDR3 comprises 18 residues. From germline, CDR1 is SQVTM and CDR2 ANQGSEA. Unmatched junction bases numbered 15, after V lost 1 base and J lost 4 bases. The CDR3 spells CSVEGMRLAGGYYNEQFF. Written as DNA, the CDR3 is TGCAGCGTTGAAGGGATGCGGCTAGCGGGCGGGTATTACAATGAGCAGTTCTTC.

The chain carries TRBV12-3 or TRBV12-4 and TRBJ1-2; D is unclear. The CDR3 runs to 11 residues. The V and J ends lost 1 base and 7 bases respectively, with 4 bases between them. CDR3 residues: CASSLGGGYTF. CDR3 DNA: TGTGCCAGCAGTTTAGGAGGTGGCTACACCTTC.

This clone has only one observation. The V and J genes are TRBV6-5 and TRBJ2-3, with TRBD2 identical over 10 bases. V shed 7 bases and J 4 bases; nucleotides not matched to a gene: 8. The CDR3 loop spans 15 amino acids. Looked up from germline, CDR1 is MNHEY and CDR2 is SVGAGI. The chain's CDR3 is CASTELAGSADTQYF. The CDR3 coding sequence is TGTGCCAGCACCGAACTAGCGGGGTCGGCAGATACGCAGTATTTT.

This clone was seen a single time. This sequence joins TRBV6-5 and TRBJ2-1; 8 bases are shared with TRBD2. With V trimmed by 6 bases and J by 4 bases, 8 bases remained unmatched. Germline V gene data show CDR1 as MNHEY and CDR2 as SVGAGI. This CDR3 spans 15 amino acids. The CDR3 bases are TGTGCCAGCAGCACACCGGGACTAGGGTACAATGAGCAGTTCTTC. Its protein is CASSTPGLGYNEQFF.

The chain recombines TRBV4-3 with TRBJ2-2; no definite D call. Germline assignment: CDR1 LGHNA and CDR2 YSLEER. The V end was cut by 0 bases, the J end by 6 bases, with 11 bases between. The CDR3 sequence is 15 residues long. The CDR3 DNA reads TGCGCCAGCAGCCAAGATGTGGGTGTCCCCGGGGAGCTGTTTTTT. This translates into CASSQDVGVPGELFF.

V usage is TRBV6-1 and J usage is TRBJ2-7, with D perhaps TRBD2 (5 bases). This CDR3 is 15 amino acids long. Germline V gives CDR1 MNHNS, CDR2 SASEGT. Deletions cut 1 base from V and 0 bases from J, with 10 bases between. The CDR3 coding sequence is TGTGCCAGCAGTGAAGTGTCAGGACTCTCCTACGAGCAGTACTTC. Its protein product is CASSEVSGLSYEQYF.

V gene TRBV7-9 combines with J gene TRBJ1-1; D not resolved. This CDR3 has 16 amino acids. The V gene lost 5 bases and the J gene lost 1 base, with 17 bases spanning the gap. The germline V gene has CDR1 SEHNR and CDR2 FQNEAQ (reference sequence). CDR3 region: CASSPQGGSSNTEAFF. In DNA form, the CDR3 reads TGTGCCAGCAGCCCCCAAGGTGGGTCGTCGAACACTGAAGCTTTCTTT.

The CDR3 coding sequence is TGTGCCAGCAGCTTAGGACTTCCCTCTGGGGCCAACGTCCTGACTTTC. Translated: CASSLGLPSGANVLTF. The chain employs TRBV7-3 and TRBJ2-6; D may be TRBD2 (5 bases). Per germline, CDR1 SGHTA and CDR2 FQGTGA. The CDR3 contains 16 residues. V was shortened by 2 bases and J by 0 bases, with 8 bases between the two germline ends.

The chain employs TRBV9 and TRBJ2-7; TRBD1 is a possible D gene (9 bases). The CDR3 runs to 15 residues. From germline, CDR1 is SGDLS and CDR2 YYNGEE. Trimming removed 4 bases from V and 6 bases from J, with 20 bases in between. The CDR3 region is CASSYAGTGTSEQYF. The CDR3, as DNA: TGTGCCAGCAGCTACGCCGGGACAGGGACTAGCGAGCAGTACTTC.

The V call is TRBV30, the J call TRBJ2-7; TRBD2 aligns across 11 bases. Germline V gene sequence: CDR1 GTSNPN, CDR2 SVGIG (reference sequence). The CDR3 sequence is 16 residues long. V shed 2 bases and J 0 bases; nucleotides not matched to a gene: 6. CDR3 residues: CAWSQGLAVTSYEQYF. The CDR3 DNA is TGTGCCTGGAGTCAGGGACTAGCGGTAACCTCCTACGAGCAGTACTTC.

V is TRBV30 and J is TRBJ2-7, with D perhaps TRBD1 (5 bases). Germline V lookup: CDR1 GTSNPN, CDR2 SVGIG (reference sequence). This CDR3 spans 11 amino acids. Trimming took 0 bases from V and 5 from J, leaving 5 bases between them. DNA of the CDR3: TGTGCCTGGAGTGTCAGGGACGAGCAGTACTTC. Translation: CAWSVRDEQYF.

Only one count was recorded for this clone. The chain couples TRBV24-1 to TRBJ2-1; no firm D call. Trimming pared 4 bases from V and 0 bases from J, leaving 15 bases between. CDR1 KGHDR and CDR2 SFDVKD come from the germline V gene. The CDR3 length is 17 residues. CDR3 protein: CATSDPSAASSYNEQFF. For the CDR3, the DNA is TGTGCCACCAGTGACCCCTCAGCCGCTAGCTCCTACAATGAGCAGTTCTTC.

This clone turned up a few times. The chain couples TRBV9 to TRBJ2-2, with D possibly matching TRBD2 (5 bases). Germline values: CDR1 SGDLS, CDR2 YYNGEE. With 4 bases removed from V and 4 bases from J, the gap between germline ends came to 20 bases. This CDR3 region has 17 residues. The CDR3 DNA reads TGTGCCAGCAGCCCCTCGCTAGTGGGGAGCGGCACCGGGGAGCTGTTTTTT. Translated: CASSPSLVGSGTGELFF.

This clone appeared once. The genes are TRBV4-1 and TRBJ2-7, with a weak D call TRBD1 (6 bases). This CDR3 contains 14 residues. CDR1 is MGHRA and CDR2 is YSYEKL in the germline V gene. Between the trimmed V and J ends, which lost 0 bases and 2 bases, there was a span of 8 bases. This chain's CDR3 is CASSQEGTPYEQYF. The CDR3 DNA sequence: TGCGCCAGCAGCCAAGAAGGGACACCCTACGAGCAGTACTTC.